A single sample is the source of the 13 T cell receptor beta chains below, sequenced in a study of identical twins. TCRdb fed the 5' RACE reads into MiXCR, producing one record per CDR3 protein. The sample holds 500,000 to 700,000 distinct CDR3 sequences, around 7.5% seen once. A further study also used this sample, focusing on yellow fever vaccine responses in identical twins.

Sequencing used PBMCs. Receptors originate from a woman aged 18-29 years in good health.

The chain combines TRBV9 with TRBJ2-1; no firm D call. The CDR3 covers 14 residues. Germline V gene data show CDR1 as SGDLS and CDR2 as YYNGEE. V lost 4 bases, J lost 7 bases, and 15 bases lay in between. The CDR3 DNA follows: TGTGCCAGCAGCACACCCCCCCCTAAGAATGAGCAGTTCTTC. Translated, it gives CASSTPPPKNEQFF.

The table lists this clonotype with many counts. The chain uses TRBV7-8 and TRBJ2-7, with 8 bases identical to TRBD1. CDR3 length equals 15 residues. The V gene end was trimmed by 4 bases and the J gene end by 1 base; junction bases not matched to a gene: 6. Looked up from germline, CDR1 is SGHVS and CDR2 is FQNEAQ. CDR3 DNA: TGTGCCAGCAGCTCGGACAGGGTTATGTCCTACGAGCAGTACGTC. As protein: CASSSDRVMSYEQYV.

The V gene is TRBV7-9, the J gene TRBJ2-1; 12 bases fit TRBD2. Germline V gene sequence: CDR1 SEHNR, CDR2 FQNEAQ (reference sequence). The CDR3 consists of 17 residues. Losses at the gene ends were 5 bases for V and 10 bases for J; bases not matched to a gene: 15. CDR3 DNA sequence: TGTGCCAGCAGCCCCCTAGCGGGAGGGCCTTACGGTCGGGAGCAGTTCTTC. Translated, it gives CASSPLAGGPYGREQFF.

This rearrangement joins TRBV12-3 or TRBV12-4 to TRBJ2-1; 13 nucleotides match TRBD2. This CDR3 comprises 19 residues. J gave up 4 bases and V 1 base, and 10 bases lay outside the gene matches. CDR3 in amino acids: CASSLVELAGGPGYNEQFF. The CDR3, as DNA: TGTGCCAGCAGTTTAGTTGAACTAGCGGGGGGGCCCGGGTACAATGAGCAGTTCTTC.

This clonotype was seen a few times. This chain links TRBV24-1 with TRBJ2-1, with TRBD2 matching over 8 bases. The V segment lost 3 bases and the J segment 2 bases; nucleotides outside the gene matches: 8. CDR3 length: 17 residues. CDR1 and CDR2 from the germline V gene are KGHDR and SFDVKD. CDR3 bases: TGTGCCACCAGTGATCTCGGGGGGGGAAACACCTACAATGAGCAGTTCTTC. This gives the protein CATSDLGGGNTYNEQFF.

This clonotype came up many times. The chain employs TRBV12-3 or TRBV12-4 and TRBJ1-5; no clear D. V was clipped by 8 bases and J by 6 bases, with 20 bases between them. There are 15 residues in the CDR3. The CDR3 DNA sequence: TGTGCCAGCTGCATTGGTGGGGTAGTTGGTCAGCCCCAGCATTTT. Translation gives CASCIGGVVGQPQHF.

This clonotype turned up a few times. This chain uses TRBV20-1 with TRBJ2-2; TRBD2 matches at 9 bases. CDR1 is DFQATT and CDR2 is SNEGSKA in the germline V gene (reference sequence). J was trimmed by 3 bases and V by 1 base; bases with no gene match: 3. This CDR3 spans 15 amino acids. CDR3 in amino acids: CSARASGAYTGELFF. CDR3 sequence (DNA): TGCAGTGCTAGAGCTAGCGGGGCGTACACCGGGGAGCTGTTTTTT.

This clonotype was seen at least ten times. The genes are TRBV20-1 and TRBJ2-2; tentative D call: TRBD2 (5 bases). The CDR3 loop spans 13 amino acids. Trimming removed 1 base at V and 6 bases at J, with 9 bases between. Germline assignment: CDR1 DFQATT and CDR2 SNEGSKA (reference sequence). The CDR3 DNA follows: TGCAGTGCTAGAGTCGAGGGAGCCGGGGAGCTGTTTTTT. It encodes CSARVEGAGELFF.

This clonotype appeared a few times. The rearrangement joins TRBV29-1 to TRBJ2-2, with D hard to call. The CDR3 has 14 residues. V was clipped by 0 bases and J by 3 bases, with 8 bases between them. From germline, CDR1 is SQVTM and CDR2 ANQGSEA. The CDR3 is CSVEEDLYTGELFF. For the CDR3, the DNA is TGCAGCGTTGAAGAAGACCTATACACCGGGGAGCTGTTTTTT.

A few counts support this clonotype. The V call is TRBV28, the J call TRBJ1-5, with 7 bases fitting TRBD1. J gave up 5 bases and V 6 bases, and 10 bases lay outside the gene matches. The CDR3 is 15 residues long. Looked up from germline, CDR1 is MDHEN and CDR2 is SYDVKM. In DNA form, the CDR3 reads TGTGCCAGCAGACCCGCGGGGACAGCACATCAGCCCCAGCATTTT. Translation: CASRPAGTAHQPQHF.

The chain has TRBV12-3 or TRBV12-4 and TRBJ2-3; D remains unclear. V shed 6 bases and J shed 4 bases, with 11 bases lying between them. The CDR3 loop spans 13 amino acids. The CDR3: CASREGGADTQYF. The CDR3 DNA reads TGTGCCAGCAGGGAAGGTGGAGCAGATACGCAGTATTTT.

As DNA, the CDR3 is TGTGCCAGCAGCCATACAGGGCAACTAGGAAGCAATCAGCCCCAGCATTTT. Translated, it gives CASSHTGQLGSNQPQHF. The chain links TRBV6-1 to TRBJ1-5; D is possibly TRBD1 (6 bases). The germline V gene has CDR1 MNHNS and CDR2 SASEGT. This CDR3 comprises 17 residues. Trimming shortened V by 6 bases and J by 1 base, and 19 bases separated the two germline ends.

This clonotype has only a few counts. The chain couples TRBV20-1 to TRBJ1-6; D is unclear. V lost 5 bases to trimming and J lost 13 bases, with 9 bases between them. CDR1 and CDR2 (germline): DFQATT, SNEGSKA (reference sequence). This CDR3 is built from 10 residues. The CDR3 DNA reads as TGCAGTGCTCGCGCAGGCCCCCTCCACTTT. Encoded protein: CSARAGPLHF.